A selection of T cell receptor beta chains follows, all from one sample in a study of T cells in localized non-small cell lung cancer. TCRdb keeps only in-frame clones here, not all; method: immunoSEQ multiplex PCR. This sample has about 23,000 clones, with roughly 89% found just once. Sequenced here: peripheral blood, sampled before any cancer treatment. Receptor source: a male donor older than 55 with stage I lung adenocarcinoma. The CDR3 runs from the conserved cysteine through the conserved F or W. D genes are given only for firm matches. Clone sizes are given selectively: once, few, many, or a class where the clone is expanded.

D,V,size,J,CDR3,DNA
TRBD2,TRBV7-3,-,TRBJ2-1,CASSPVAGGLYNEQFF,TGTGCCAGCAGCCCCGTAGCGGGGGGGCTCTACAATGAGCAGTTCTTC
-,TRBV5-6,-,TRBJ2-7,CASSLERHHEQYF,TGTGCCAGCAGCTTGGAAAGGCACCACGAGCAGTACTTC
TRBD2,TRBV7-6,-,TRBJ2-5,CASSLGLAGGQETQYF,TGTGCCAGCAGCTTGGGACTAGCGGGAGGCCAAGAGACCCAGTACTTC
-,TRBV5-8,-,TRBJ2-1,CASSFEETYGGGENEQFF,TGTGCCAGCAGCTTTGAAGAAACTTATGGGGGGGGCGAAAATGAGCAGTTCTTC
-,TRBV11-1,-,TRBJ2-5,CASSSQGGFRETQYF,TGTGCCAGCAGCTCCCAAGGGGGTTTTCGGGAGACCCAGTACTTC
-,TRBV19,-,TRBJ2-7,CASSIPRSTTYEQYF,TGTGCCAGTAGTATCCCCAGATCAACTACCTACGAGCAGTACTTC
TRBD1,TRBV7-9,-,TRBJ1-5,CASSSDRVGQPQHF,TGTGCCAGCAGCTCAGACAGGGTTGGGCAGCCCCAGCATTTT
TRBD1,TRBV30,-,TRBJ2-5,CAWGGQVRETQYF,TGTGCCTGGGGTGGACAGGTCCGAGAGACCCAGTACTTC
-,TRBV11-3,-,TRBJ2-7,CASSLAGGGSYEQYF,TGTGCCAGCAGCTTAGCTGGTGGGGGCTCCTACGAGCAGTACTTC
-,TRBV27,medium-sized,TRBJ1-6,CASSFRGNSPLHF,TGTGCCAGCAGTTTCAGGGGAAATTCACCCCTCCACTTT
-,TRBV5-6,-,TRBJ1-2,CASSQGRVNLAYYGYTF,TGTGCCAGCAGCCAAGGAAGGGTTAATCTGGCCTACTATGGCTACACCTTC
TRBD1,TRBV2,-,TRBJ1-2,CASSGPGTGRPEGGYTF,TGTGCCAGCAGTGGCCCCGGGACAGGGAGACCAGAGGGTGGCTACACCTTC
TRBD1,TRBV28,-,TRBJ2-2,CASSPAGGGVGDTGELFF,TGTGCCAGCAGCCCTGCAGGGGGCGGCGTGGGTGACACCGGGGAGCTGTTTTTT
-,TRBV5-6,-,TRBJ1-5,CASSLASERGVKPQHF,TGTGCCAGCAGCTTGGCCTCTGAGAGGGGTGTTAAGCCCCAGCATTTT
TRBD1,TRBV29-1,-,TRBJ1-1,CSVVGTGATNTEAFF,TGCAGCGTGGTCGGGACAGGGGCCACGAACACTGAAGCTTTCTTT
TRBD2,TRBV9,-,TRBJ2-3,CASSELAGGQGDTQYF,TGTGCCAGCAGCGAGCTAGCGGGAGGGCAAGGAGATACGCAGTATTTT
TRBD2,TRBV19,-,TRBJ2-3,CASSPDVLAGVSTDTQYF,TGTGCCAGTAGTCCCGACGTGCTAGCGGGAGTGAGCACAGATACGCAGTATTTT
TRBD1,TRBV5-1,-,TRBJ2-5,CASSLTGTGVGETQYF,TGCGCCAGCAGCCTGACCGGGACAGGGGTAGGAGAGACCCAGTACTTC
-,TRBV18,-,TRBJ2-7,CASSPQGGGYEQYF,TGTGCCAGCTCACCACAGGGGGGCGGCTACGAGCAGTACTTC
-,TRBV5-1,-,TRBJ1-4,CASSFLEGEKLFF,TGCGCCAGCAGCTTCTTGGAGGGGGAAAAACTGTTTTTT
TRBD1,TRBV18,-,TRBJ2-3,CASSPGTGGADTQYF,TGTGCCAGCTCACCGGGGACAGGGGGTGCGGATACGCAGTATTTT
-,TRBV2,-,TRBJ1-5,CASRLGEPQHF,TGTGCCAGCAGGCTTGGCGAGCCCCAGCATTTT
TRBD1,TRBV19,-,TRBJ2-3,CASSSRDRGFTDTQYF,TGTGCCAGTAGTAGCCGGGACAGGGGCTTTACGGATACGCAGTATTTT
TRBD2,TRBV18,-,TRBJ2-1,CASSPPTGGYNEQFF,TGTGCCAGCTCACCACCGACGGGAGGGTACAATGAGCAGTTCTTC
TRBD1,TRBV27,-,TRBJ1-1,CASSLGQGADEAFF,TGTGCCAGCAGTTTAGGGCAGGGGGCCGATGAAGCTTTCTTT
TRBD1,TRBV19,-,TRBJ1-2,CASSITTGGGGYTF,TGTGCCAGTAGTATCACCACAGGGGGCGGAGGCTACACCTTC
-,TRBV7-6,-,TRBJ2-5,CASSSNNAETQYF,TGTGCCAGCAGCTCCAACAACGCAGAGACCCAGTACTTC
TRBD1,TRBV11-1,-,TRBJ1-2,CASSLSGTGDGYTF,TGTGCCAGCAGCTTATCGGGGACAGGGGATGGCTACACCTTC
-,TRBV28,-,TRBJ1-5,CASSFLAGNNQPQHF,-
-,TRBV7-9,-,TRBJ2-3,CASSTAQGFTDTQYF,TGTGCCAGCAGCACCGCACAGGGTTTCACAGATACGCAGTATTTT
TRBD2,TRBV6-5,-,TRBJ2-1,CASASGRASGEQFF,TGTGCCAGTGCGAGTGGGAGGGCCAGCGGTGAGCAGTTCTTC
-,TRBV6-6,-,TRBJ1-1,CASSLPGRTEAFF,TGTGCCAGCAGTCTCCCGGGACGCACTGAAGCTTTCTTT
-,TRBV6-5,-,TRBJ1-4,CASSYREKLFF,TGTGCCAGCAGTTACAGGGAAAAACTGTTTTTT
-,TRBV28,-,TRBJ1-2,CASSLTIRGGFYGYTF,TGTGCCAGCAGTTTAACGATTAGGGGGGGCTTCTATGGCTACACCTTC
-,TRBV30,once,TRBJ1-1,CAWSYREETEAFF,TGTGCCTGGAGTTACAGGGAGGAAACTGAAGCTTTCTTT
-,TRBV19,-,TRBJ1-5,CASSVGDKVTSNQPQHF,TGTGCCAGTAGTGTAGGGGACAAGGTCACCTCAAATCAGCCCCAGCATTTT
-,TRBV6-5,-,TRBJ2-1,CASSYFSDYSYNEQFF,TGTGCCAGCAGTTACTTTTCGGACTATTCCTACAATGAGCAGTTCTTC
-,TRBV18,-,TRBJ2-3,CASSPIRGRTDTQYF,TGTGCCAGCTCACCTATCAGGGGCAGGACAGATACGCAGTATTTT
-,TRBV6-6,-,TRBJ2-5,CASSYARGRGKTQYF,TGTGCCAGCAGTTACGCCCGGGGGCGCGGGAAGACCCAGTACTTC
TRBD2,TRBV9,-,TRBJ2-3,CASSRAGETDTQYF,TGTGCCAGCAGCAGAGCGGGAGAAACAGATACGCAGTATTTT
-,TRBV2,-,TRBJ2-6,CASRPLGLSGANVLTF,TGTGCCAGCAGGCCCCTGGGGCTTTCTGGGGCCAACGTCCTGACTTTC
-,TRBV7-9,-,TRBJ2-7,CASSLDQQSYEQYF,TGTGCCAGCAGCTTAGATCAACAGTCCTACGAGCAGTACTTC
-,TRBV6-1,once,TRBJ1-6,CASGSYNSPLHF,TGTGCCTCGGGGTCCTATAATTCACCCCTCCACTTT
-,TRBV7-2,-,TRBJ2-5,CASSSQETQYF,TGTGCCAGCAGCTCCCAAGAGACCCAGTACTTC
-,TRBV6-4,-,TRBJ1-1,CASSKSWDTEAFF,TGTGCCAGCAGCAAGAGTTGGGACACTGAAGCTTTCTTT
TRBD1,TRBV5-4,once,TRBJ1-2,CASNYYRGEGYTF,TGTGCCAGCAACTATTACAGGGGGGAAGGCTACACCTTC
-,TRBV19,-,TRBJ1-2,CASSILRQGSGYTF,TGTGCCAGTAGTATTTTGCGGCAGGGCTCTGGCTACACCTTC
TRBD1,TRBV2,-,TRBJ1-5,CASSWDSQPQHF,TGTGCCAGCAGCTGGGACAGCCAGCCCCAGCATTTT
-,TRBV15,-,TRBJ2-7,CATSREGGRTSYEQYF,TGTGCCACCAGCAGAGAAGGGGGAAGGACTTCTTACGAGCAGTACTTC
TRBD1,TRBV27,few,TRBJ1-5,CASSLGTGNQPQHF,TGTGCCAGCAGTTTGGGGACAGGCAATCAGCCCCAGCATTTT
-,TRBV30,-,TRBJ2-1,CAWSPSPAPEQFF,TGTGCCTGGAGTCCATCCCCGGCCCCCGAGCAGTTCTTC
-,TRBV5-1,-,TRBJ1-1,CASSFEDGTEAFF,TGCGCCAGCAGCTTCGAGGATGGCACTGAAGCTTTCTTT
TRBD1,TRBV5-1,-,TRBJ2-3,CASSQTGTGGRDTQYF,TGCGCCAGCAGCCAGACCGGGACAGGGGGTAGAGATACGCAGTATTTT
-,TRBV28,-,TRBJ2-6,CASSEGVSGANVLTF,TGTGCCAGCAGTGAGGGGGTATCTGGGGCCAACGTCCTGACTTTC
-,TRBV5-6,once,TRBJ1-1,CASSSSQRADTEAFF,TGTGCCAGCAGCTCTTCACAGCGGGCCGACACTGAAGCTTTCTTT